A selection of T cell receptor beta chains follows, all from one sample in a study. Produced via immunoSEQ multiplex PCR; TCRdb's table is partial and in-frame only. The sample lists 55,000 to 70,000 clones; about 94% were seen once. Sequenced: PBMCs. These receptors were collected from a man between 40 and 49 years old with rheumatoid arthritis. The CDR3 runs from the conserved cysteine through the conserved F or W. A D gene is named only where the DNA matches it firmly. Clone size is not always given. Where it is, it says once, few, many or a class for expanded clones.

V: TRBV24-1; J: TRBJ2-3; D: .; length: 13; size: .; DNA: TGTGCCACCAGGCTAACTAGCACAGATACGCAGTATTTT; CDR3: CATRLTSTDTQYF
V: TRBV4-1; J: TRBJ2-3; D: .; length: 17; size: once; DNA: TGCGCCAGCAGCCAAGAGTTCACGGACCTAACAACAGATACGCAGTATTTT; CDR3: CASSQEFTDLTTDTQYF
V: TRBV11-2; J: TRBJ1-2; D: .; length: 16; size: .; DNA: TGTGCCAGCAGCCCCCGGTACAGGAGAGGGAATCGGGGCTACACCTTC; CDR3: CASSPRYRRGNRGYTF
V: TRBV11-3; J: TRBJ2-1; D: .; length: 14; size: .; DNA: TGTGCCAGCAGCTTTAGGTCGGGGATTGATGAGCAGTTCTTC; CDR3: CASSFRSGIDEQFF
V: TRBV6-2/TRBV6-3; J: TRBJ1-2; D: .; length: 16; size: .; DNA: TGTGCCAGCAGTTACTCGGTGTTTGTACGAAACTATGGCTACACCTTC; CDR3: CASSYSVFVRNYGYTF
V: TRBV7-2; J: TRBJ1-1; D: .; length: 16; size: .; DNA: TGTGCCAGCAGCTTAGCGCCCGGGGGTCAGAACACTGAAGCTTTCTTT; CDR3: CASSLAPGGQNTEAFF
V: TRBV5-4; J: TRBJ2-1; D: TRBD1; length: 14; size: .; DNA: TGTGCCAGCAGCTTGGCCGGGACAGGGATTGAGCAGTTCTTC; CDR3: CASSLAGTGIEQFF
V: TRBV18; J: TRBJ2-7; D: .; length: 14; size: .; DNA: TGTGCCAGCTCCGGTATCGCGAGCTCCTACGAGCAGTACTTC; CDR3: CASSGIASSYEQYF
V: TRBV12-3/TRBV12-4; J: TRBJ1-1; D: .; length: 13; size: .; DNA: TGTGCCAGCAGTTTAGTTGGGGGCACTGAAGCTTTCTTT; CDR3: CASSLVGGTEAFF
V: TRBV2; J: TRBJ1-5; D: .; length: 15; size: .; DNA: TGTGCCAGCAGTGAAGCAGCGGGGGGCAATCAGCCCCAGCATTTT; CDR3: CASSEAAGGNQPQHF
V: TRBV30; J: TRBJ2-5; D: TRBD1; length: 15; size: .; DNA: TGTGCCTGGAGTGCGTACCAGGGGGCGTCTAGCGAGCGGTACTTC; CDR3: CAWSAYQGASSERYF
V: TRBV5-4; J: TRBJ2-5; D: .; length: 13; size: .; DNA: TGTGCCAGCAGCGATGTCAGCAAAGAGACCCAGTACTTC; CDR3: CASSDVSKETQYF
V: TRBV27; J: TRBJ1-2; D: .; length: 14; size: .; DNA: TGTGCCAGCAGTCCCCGAGCCCCATACTATGGCTACACCTTC; CDR3: CASSPRAPYYGYTF
V: TRBV15; J: TRBJ2-7; D: TRBD1; length: 16; size: .; DNA: TGTGCCACCAGCAGAGGTACGGGACAGAGGAACTACGAGCAGTACTTC; CDR3: CATSRGTGQRNYEQYF
V: TRBV18; J: TRBJ2-6; D: .; length: 16; size: .; DNA: TGTGCCAGCTCACCGGCAGGGTACTCCGGGGCCAACGTCCTGACTTTC; CDR3: CASSPAGYSGANVLTF
V: TRBV19; J: TRBJ1-5; D: .; length: 15; size: few; DNA: TGTGCCAGTAGTCCTCGGGGATCTAGCAATCAGCCCCAGCATTTT; CDR3: CASSPRGSSNQPQHF
V: TRBV3-1/TRBV3-2; J: TRBJ2-3; D: TRBD2; length: 17; size: .; DNA: TGTGCCAGCAGCCAAAAGGAAGCGGGGGGCCATGAAGATACGCAGTATTTT; CDR3: CASSQKEAGGHEDTQYF
V: TRBV6-5; J: TRBJ2-1; D: .; length: 15; size: .; DNA: TGTGCCAGCAGTTCCAGAGGGACCACCTACAATGAGCAGTTCTTC; CDR3: CASSSRGTTYNEQFF
V: TRBV4-2; J: TRBJ2-1; D: TRBD2; length: 16; size: .; DNA: TGTGCCAGCAGCCAAGATGGGGTAGCGGGAGAAGGTGAGCAGTTCTTC; CDR3: CASSQDGVAGEGEQFF
V: TRBV5-1; J: TRBJ2-6; D: TRBD2; length: 17; size: .; DNA: TGCGCCAGCAGCTCGGGACTAGAATTAACTGGGGCCAACGTCCTGACTTTC; CDR3: CASSSGLELTGANVLTF
V: TRBV4-3; J: TRBJ2-7; D: .; length: 13; size: .; DNA: TGCGCCAGCAGCCTTTCACAGGCCTACGAGCAGTACTTC; CDR3: CASSLSQAYEQYF
V: TRBV4-3; J: TRBJ2-3; D: .; length: 15; size: .; DNA: TGCGCCAGCAGCCAAGACGTTGGGTTCGGAGATACGCAGTATTTT; CDR3: CASSQDVGFGDTQYF
V: TRBV6-5; J: TRBJ1-1; D: TRBD1; length: 12; size: .; DNA: TGTGCCAGCAGAACAGGGGCCACTGAAGCTTTCTTT; CDR3: CASRTGATEAFF
V: TRBV11-3; J: TRBJ2-2; D: .; length: 15; size: .; DNA: TGTGCCAGCAGCTCCCGAGGCCCCGGGGGCGGGGAGCTGTTTTTT; CDR3: CASSSRGPGGGELFF
V: TRBV18; J: TRBJ2-3; D: TRBD2; length: 15; size: .; DNA: TGTGCCAGCTCACCAGGCGGGAGGCGTGCAGATACGCAGTATTTT; CDR3: CASSPGGRRADTQYF
V: TRBV30; J: TRBJ1-5; D: .; length: 16; size: .; DNA: TGTGCCTGGAGTGTACTTGGGTTAACTGACAATCAGCCCCAGCATTTT; CDR3: CAWSVLGLTDNQPQHF
V: TRBV2; J: TRBJ2-5; D: .; length: 19; size: .; DNA: TGTGCCAGCAGTGAGGACGACAGAACCGGTGGTATAAGGGGAGAGACCCAGTACTTC; CDR3: CASSEDDRTGGIRGETQYF
V: TRBV4-3; J: TRBJ2-3; D: .; length: 13; size: .; DNA: TGCGCCAGCAGCCGGGCGGGCACAGATACGCAGTATTTT; CDR3: CASSRAGTDTQYF
V: TRBV27; J: TRBJ2-7; D: .; length: 12; size: .; DNA: TGTGCCGTAGGATGGGGGGAGTCTGGGCAGTACTTC; CDR3: CAVGWGESGQYF
V: TRBV18; J: TRBJ1-2; D: TRBD1; length: 19; size: .; DNA: TGTGCCAGCTCACCGAGGACAGGGGGCCCAGATCTGCCTAACTATGGCTACACCTTC; CDR3: CASSPRTGGPDLPNYGYTF
V: TRBV6-5; J: TRBJ2-2; D: .; length: 15; size: .; DNA: TGTGCCAGCAGTCCGAGTGGGGCGAACACCGGGGAGCTGTTTTTT; CDR3: CASSPSGANTGELFF
V: TRBV19; J: TRBJ1-5; D: .; length: 17; size: .; DNA: TGTGCCAGTAGTATGGATAGCGGGACATTCCGCAATCAGCCCCAGCATTTT; CDR3: CASSMDSGTFRNQPQHF
V: TRBV28; J: TRBJ2-1; D: TRBD2; length: 15; size: .; DNA: TGTGCCAGCCAAGGGGCGGCTAGCGGTTACAATGAGCAGTTCTTC; CDR3: CASQGAASGYNEQFF
V: TRBV18; J: TRBJ1-3; D: .; length: 16; size: .; DNA: TGTGCCAGCTCACCTAGACAGCATTACTCTGGAAACACCATATATTTT; CDR3: CASSPRQHYSGNTIYF
V: TRBV30; J: TRBJ1-4; D: .; length: 14; size: .; DNA: TGTGCCTGGAGGGTCGGGGCAACTAATGAAAAACTGTTTTTT; CDR3: CAWRVGATNEKLFF
V: TRBV2; J: TRBJ1-1; D: .; length: 15; size: .; DNA: TGTGCCAGCAGGGACTCTGGAGGGCGCGGCACTGAAGCTTTCTTT; CDR3: CASRDSGGRGTEAFF
V: TRBV7-2; J: TRBJ2-3; D: TRBD2; length: 15; size: .; DNA: TGTGCCAGCAGATTCATGGGACTAGCCGGAGGGGGGAAGTATTTT; CDR3: CASRFMGLAGGGKYF
V: TRBV18; J: TRBJ1-5; D: TRBD1; length: 15; size: .; DNA: TGTGCCAGCTCACTGGACAGGGGGGACACTCAGCCCCAGCATTTT; CDR3: CASSLDRGDTQPQHF
V: TRBV30; J: TRBJ2-5; D: .; length: 15; size: .; DNA: TGTGCCTGGAGTCCGTTGTGGGGAGGCGTCGAGACCCAGTACTTC; CDR3: CAWSPLWGGVETQYF
V: TRBV10-3; J: TRBJ2-3; D: TRBD2; length: 14; size: .; DNA: TGTGCCATCCGCACTAGCGGAAGCACAGATACGCAGTATTTT; CDR3: CAIRTSGSTDTQYF
V: TRBV18; J: TRBJ2-5; D: .; length: 17; size: .; DNA: TGTGCCAGCTCCGGCCAAGCGGCTTCTCGTTTTGGAGAGACCCAGTACTTC; CDR3: CASSGQAASRFGETQYF
V: TRBV18; J: TRBJ1-1; D: .; length: 15; size: .; DNA: TGTGCCAGCTCACCACAGGGGGGGGTGAACACTGAAGCTTTCTTT; CDR3: CASSPQGGVNTEAFF
V: TRBV19; J: TRBJ1-1; D: TRBD1; length: 15; size: .; DNA: TGTGCCAGTAGCGGCCGAGGGGGCATGAACACTGAAGCTTTCTTT; CDR3: CASSGRGGMNTEAFF
V: TRBV9; J: TRBJ2-3; D: TRBD2; length: 14; size: .; DNA: TGTGCCAGCAGCGCCGGGGGGGGTCCAGATACGCAGTATTTT; CDR3: CASSAGGGPDTQYF
V: TRBV30; J: TRBJ1-5; D: .; length: 13; size: few; DNA: TGTGCCTGGGCCGGGACTATTAATCAGCCCCAGCATTTT; CDR3: CAWAGTINQPQHF
V: TRBV28; J: TRBJ1-1; D: .; length: 16; size: .; DNA: TGTGCCAGCAGTTCCCCCCCGGGGGGTGGGGGCACTGAAGCTTTCTTT; CDR3: CASSSPPGGGGTEAFF
V: TRBV6-2/TRBV6-3; J: TRBJ2-1; D: .; length: 12; size: .; DNA: TGTGCCAGCAGTTACTACTCGCGCGAGCAGTTCTTC; CDR3: CASSYYSREQFF
V: TRBV14; J: TRBJ2-3; D: TRBD2; length: 17; size: .; DNA: TGTGCCAGCAGCCAAGATCCCCGGCGGGGGGGCACAGATACGCAGTATTTT; CDR3: CASSQDPRRGGTDTQYF
V: TRBV6-5; J: TRBJ1-1; D: TRBD1; length: 15; size: .; DNA: TGTGCCAGCATTCCCCGACAGGGGGCGAAAACTGAAGCTTTCTTT; CDR3: CASIPRQGAKTEAFF
V: TRBV5-6; J: TRBJ2-3; D: TRBD2; length: 17; size: .; DNA: TGTGCCAGCAGCCCTAGCGGGGGCCTCCTTAGCACAGATACGCAGTATTTT; CDR3: CASSPSGGLLSTDTQYF
V: TRBV11-3; J: TRBJ2-2; D: .; length: 13; size: .; DNA: TGTGCCAGCAGTTTGGACACAGCCGGGGAGCTGTTTTTT; CDR3: CASSLDTAGELFF
V: TRBV6-1; J: TRBJ1-2; D: .; length: 14; size: .; DNA: TGTGCCAGCAGTGAAGGGGCCGGAGCCTATGGCTACACCTTC; CDR3: CASSEGAGAYGYTF